Presented here are 24 T cell receptor beta chains from one specimen sequenced in a study of blood T cell repertoires in COVID-19. Repertoires were generated with immunoSEQ multiplex PCR, while TCRdb's copy carries only in-frame clones and drops some. The sample shows 150,000 to 200,000 clones, approximately 80% of them seen only once. Input material: PBMCs or T cells enriched from blood (not recorded which). The receptors were sampled from an older woman who had recovered from COVID-19.

The chain carries TRBV10-2 and TRBJ2-1; D is ambiguous. Trimming took 5 bases from V and 4 from J, leaving 6 bases between them. CDR3 length equals 12 residues. CDR1 is WSHSY and CDR2 is SAAADI in the germline V gene. CDR3 in amino acids: CASSSQYNEQFF. The DNA for the CDR3 is TGCGCCAGCAGTTCGCAGTACAATGAGCAGTTCTTC.

The chain has TRBV3-1 (or the pseudogene TRBV3-2) and TRBJ1-3; 11 nucleotides agree with TRBD1. CDR3 size: 16 residues. Germline assignment: CDR1 LGHDT and CDR2 YNNKEL (reference sequence). The ends lost 3 bases at V and 10 bases at J; junction bases unmatched: 11. CDR3 residues: CASSQIDGTGGNTIYF. In DNA form, the CDR3 reads TGTGCCAGCAGCCAGATCGACGGGACAGGGGGGAATACCATATATTTT.

The chain carries TRBV6-5 and TRBJ2-1; TRBD1 is a possible D gene (6 bases). V lost 6 bases and J lost 6, with 15 bases in between. The CDR3 is made up of 14 amino acids. CDR1 is MNHEY, CDR2 SVGAGI, per germline. The chain's CDR3 is CASRATGHINEQFF. The CDR3 nucleotides read TGTGCCAGCAGGGCGACGGGACACATCAATGAGCAGTTCTTC.

The chain combines TRBV7-2 with TRBJ2-7; TRBD1 matches 7 bases. From germline, CDR1 is SGHTA and CDR2 FQGNSA. CDR3 size: 15 residues. V dropped 5 bases and J dropped 0; count of bases not matched to a gene: 7. The CDR3 protein is CASSPQTGRSYEQYF. The CDR3, as DNA: TGTGCCAGCAGCCCCCAGACAGGGCGCTCCTACGAGCAGTACTTC.

The CDR3 DNA follows: TGTGCCAGCAGCTTTGGGGGGGCTAGCGGTGGCGAGCAGTACTTC. Encoded protein: CASSFGGASGGEQYF. This chain uses TRBV7-8 with TRBJ2-7, with a possible D match to TRBD2 (7 bases). V dropped 3 bases and J dropped 6 bases, with 18 bases sitting between them. CDR1 and CDR2 from the germline V gene are SGHVS and FQNEAQ. The CDR3 extends over 15 amino acids.

The J gene is TRBJ1-2, the V gene TRBV2, with 8 positions matching TRBD1. The CDR3 length is 12 residues. Looked up from germline, CDR1 is SNHLY and CDR2 is FYNNEI. The V gene end was trimmed by 7 bases and the J gene end by 8 bases; junction bases not matched to a gene: 6. CDR3 sequence: CASTGGVRGYTF. The CDR3 DNA is TGTGCCAGCACAGGGGGCGTGAGGGGCTACACCTTC.

Here the CDR3 reads CASSLSTGLPLHF. The DNA of the CDR3 is TGTGCCAGCAGTTTATCGACAGGGTTACCCCTCCACTTT. This chain links TRBV27 with TRBJ1-6; 7 bases are a match to TRBD1. Looked up from germline, CDR1 is MNHEY and CDR2 is SMNVEV (reference sequence). The J segment lost 12 bases and the V segment lost 0 bases, leaving 2 bases of the junction unmatched. The CDR3 sequence is 13 residues long.

The J gene is TRBJ2-1, the V gene TRBV28; TRBD2 matches 7 bases. The germline V gene encodes CDR1 MDHEN and CDR2 SYDVKM. V was clipped by 6 bases and J by 0 bases; unmatched bases: 8. The length of the CDR3 is 16 residues. CDR3 nucleotides: TGTGCCAGCAGCTCCTTGACTAGCCGCTCCTACAATGAGCAGTTCTTC. Translating it yields CASSSLTSRSYNEQFF. The whole variable domain, remainder taken from reference TRBV28 and TRBJ2-1, is DVKVTQSSRYLVKRTGEKVFLECVQDMDHENMFWYRQDPGLGLRLIYFSYDVKMKEKGDIPEGYSVSREKKERFSLILESASTNQTSMYLCASSSLTSRSYNEQFFGPGTRLTVL.

The chain joins TRBV6-5 to TRBJ1-3, with TRBD1 matching 10 bases. Unmatched junction bases numbered 5, after V lost 2 bases and J lost 7 bases. Per the germline V gene, CDR1 is MNHEY and CDR2 is SVGAGI. The CDR3 length is 15 residues. The CDR3, as DNA: TGTGCCAGCAGTTACCGACAGGGGGCGGGGAACACCATATATTTT. Its translation is CASSYRQGAGNTIYF.

The chain combines TRBV7-9 with TRBJ1-1, with D possibly being TRBD1 (5 bases). This CDR3 contains 12 residues. The V gene's germline CDR1 is SEHNR and CDR2 FQNEAQ (reference sequence). V lost 4 bases, J lost 14 bases, and 17 bases lay in between. In nucleotides, the CDR3 is TGTGCCAGCAGCTACGAGACAGAGAAGCTCTTCTTT. This translates into CASSYETEKLFF.

As DNA, the CDR3 is TGTGCCAGTAGTATCGTACCGGTAGGGGGTGAAGCTTTCTTT. Protein sequence: CASSIVPVGGEAFF. The chain combines TRBV19 with TRBJ1-1; perhaps TRBD1 as D (6 bases). The CDR3 loop spans 14 amino acids. Trimming left V 3 bases short and J 7 bases short, with 15 bases between. Germline loops: CDR1 LNHDA, CDR2 SQIVND (reference sequence).

The V gene is TRBV11-2, the J gene TRBJ2-2; D unresolved. The germline gives CDR1 SGHAT, CDR2 FQNNGV. The germline V and J ends were trimmed by 4 bases and 5 bases, with 14 bases remaining between them. CDR3 length: 15 residues. The CDR3 DNA follows: TGTGCCAGCAGCTCCCCCGCGATCATTACCGGGGAGCTGTTTTTT. This sequence encodes CASSSPAIITGELFF.

The chain has TRBV6-5 and TRBJ2-1; the match to TRBD1 covers 10 bases. This CDR3 spans 15 amino acids. With 10 bases clipped from V and 8 bases from J, the junction kept 14 bases outside the gene matches. CDR1 is MNHEY and CDR2 is SVGAGI in the germline V gene. For the CDR3, the DNA is TGTGCCACCCGACGGGGGACAGGGGATAGCGATGAGCAGTTCTTC. Residues: CATRRGTGDSDEQFF.

The chain combines TRBV3-1 (or the pseudogene TRBV3-2) with TRBJ1-6; D gene uncertain. The germline V gene has CDR1 LGHDT and CDR2 YNNKEL (reference sequence). The V end was cut by 0 bases, the J end by 9 bases, with 6 bases between. CDR3 length: 13 residues. The CDR3 nucleotides read TGTGCCAGCAGCCAAGAGGTCGGTTCACCCCTCCACTTT. Its protein is CASSQEVGSPLHF.

This chain joins TRBV29-1 and TRBJ1-1; a possible D gene is TRBD1 (6 bases). The ends were cut back, 3 bases at V and 3 bases at J, with 14 bases in the middle. The germline gives CDR1 SQVTM, CDR2 ANQGSEA. The CDR3 extends over 14 amino acids. In DNA, the CDR3 is TGCAGCGTTGAGCTCCAAAGGGGGTACACTGAAGCTTTCTTT. Protein product: CSVELQRGYTEAFF.

The V and J genes are TRBV3-1 (or the pseudogene TRBV3-2) and TRBJ1-1; D may be TRBD1 (5 bases). This CDR3 contains 14 residues. Trimming cost V 4 bases and J 3 bases, with 12 bases left between them. Germline CDR1 LGHDT, CDR2 YNNKEL (reference sequence). The CDR3: CASSPFQGDTEAFF. CDR3 nucleotides: TGTGCCAGCAGCCCTTTTCAGGGTGACACTGAAGCTTTCTTT.

J is TRBJ1-1 and V is TRBV25-1; 9 bases line up with TRBD1. J gave up 4 bases and V 4 bases, and 10 bases lay outside the gene matches. The CDR3 runs to 16 residues. Germline values: CDR1 MGHDK, CDR2 SYGVNS. The DNA for the CDR3 is TGTGCCAGCAGTGGCTTAGGACAGGGGAGAGGCACTGAAGCTTTCTTT. This codes for CASSGLGQGRGTEAFF. Combining the CDR3 with reference TRBV25-1 and TRBJ1-1 gives the whole variable domain EADIYQTPRYLVIGTGKKITLECSQTMGHDKMYWYQQDPGMELHLIHYSYGVNSTEKGDLSSESTVSRIRTEHFPLTLESARPSHTSQYLCASSGLGQGRGTEAFFGQGTRLTVV.

The chain employs TRBV7-9 and TRBJ1-1, with TRBD1 matching over 7 bases. CDR3 length equals 13 residues. Germline V lookup: CDR1 SEHNR, CDR2 FQNEAQ (reference sequence). V gave up 5 bases and J gave up 8 bases; unmatched junction bases: 8. The chain's CDR3 is CASSPGQIYEAFF. CDR3 coding DNA: TGTGCCAGCAGCCCGGGACAGATTTACGAAGCTTTCTTT.

The chain recombines TRBV30 with TRBJ1-1; 7 bases fit TRBD1. From germline, CDR1 is GTSNPN and CDR2 SVGIG (reference sequence). There are 13 residues in the CDR3. The trim removed 3 bases at V and 13 bases at J, leaving 14 bases unmatched. The CDR3 nucleotides read TGTGCCTGGAGCGCCTACAGGGGTGGAGAGGGTTTCTTT. Residues: CAWSAYRGGEGFF.

The chain recombines TRBV7-9 with TRBJ1-1, with 9 bases lining up with TRBD1. The CDR3 has 15 amino acids. The germline V gene has CDR1 SEHNR and CDR2 FQNEAQ (reference sequence). Trimming removed 5 bases from V and 0 bases from J; junction bases left unmatched: 4. CDR3 coding DNA: TGTGCCAGCAGCGCGGGACAGGGCATGAACACTGAAGCTTTCTTT. Its translation: CASSAGQGMNTEAFF.

The V gene is TRBV5-1, the J gene TRBJ1-2; maybe TRBD1 (6 bases). Trimming took 0 bases from V and 0 from J, leaving 6 bases between them. The CDR3 totals 14 residues. CDR1 is SGHRS and CDR2 is YFSETQ in the germline V gene. This CDR3 is CASSLDRANYGYTF. DNA of the CDR3: TGCGCCAGCAGCTTGGACAGGGCTAACTATGGCTACACCTTC.

The chain recombines TRBV10-3 with TRBJ1-6, with D unresolved. Trimming took off 4 bases at V and 8 bases at J, with 9 bases between the two ends. Germline values: CDR1 ENHRY, CDR2 SYGVKD. CDR3 length: 13 amino acids. The CDR3 DNA reads as TGTGCCATCAGTGTGAACTCTGATTCACCCCTCCACTTT. Residues: CAISVNSDSPLHF.

The CDR3 DNA is TGTGCCAGCAGTGCCCCGGGACAGGGTCTATTGAGCTCTGGGGCCAACGTCCTGACTTTC. Residues: CASSAPGQGLLSSGANVLTF. The genes are TRBV28 and TRBJ2-6; 9 bases align to TRBD1. Per the germline V gene, CDR1 is MDHEN and CDR2 is SYDVKM. The CDR3 length is 20 residues. Unmatched junction bases numbered 14, after V lost 5 bases and J lost 0 bases.

The chain joins TRBV2 to TRBJ2-3; perhaps TRBD2 as D (5 bases). The CDR3 runs 15 residues. The V end was cut by 7 bases, the J end by 5 bases, with 19 bases between. Germline CDR1 and CDR2: SNHLY and FYNNEI. The CDR3 spells CASTLTRARGDTQYF. The CDR3 DNA reads TGTGCCAGCACCCTGACGAGGGCCCGCGGAGATACGCAGTATTTT.